Listed here are 13 T cell receptor beta chains from one sample, sequenced in a study of long-term antiretroviral therapy in people with HIV. An immunoSEQ assay, version v3.0, was performed at survey level. Libraries were prepared by immunoSEQ multiplex PCR; TCRdb keeps only in-frame clonotypes and omits some of them. The sample yields some 20,000 clones, 65% to 80% seen once. This sample comprised unsorted PBMCs, obtained 0.5 years before starting antiretroviral therapy. These receptor sequences come from a man in his late teens or twenties with HIV.

The chain couples TRBV7-9 to TRBJ1-2; no reliable D call. Germline-derived CDR1 and CDR2 are SEHNR and FQNEAQ (reference sequence). CDR3 size: 14 residues. V lost 1 base, J lost 4 bases, and 10 bases lay in between. This CDR3 reads CASSLVGLIYGYTF. The CDR3 region has the DNA TGTGCCAGCAGCTTAGTTGGCCTTATCTATGGCTACACCTTC.

This clone was counted a few times. The chain recombines TRBV11-3 with TRBJ1-1; D gene unclear. The CDR3 contains 14 residues. The V gene's germline CDR1 is SGHNT and CDR2 YENEEA. Trimming left V 1 base short and J 2 bases short, with 8 bases between. As DNA, the CDR3 is TGTGCCAGCAGCTTAGCAGGAACCAACACTGAAGCTTTCTTT. This gives the protein CASSLAGTNTEAFF. The full variable domain, with the rest looked up from reference TRBV11-3 and TRBJ1-1, is EAGVVQSPRYKIIEKKQPVAFWCNPISGHNTLYWYLQNLGQGPELLIRYENEEAVDDSQLPKDRFSAERLKGVDSTLKIQPAELGDSAVYLCASSLAGTNTEAFFGQGTRLTVV.

V and J are TRBV18 and TRBJ2-7, with 10 bases lining up with TRBD2. J gave up 5 bases and V 3 bases, and 7 bases lay outside the gene matches. This CDR3 is built from 15 residues. Per the germline V gene, CDR1 is KGHSH and CDR2 is LQKENI. CDR3 DNA: TGTGCCAGCTCACCTAAAGCGGGAGGGCCGCACGAGCAGTACTTC. Its translation is CASSPKAGGPHEQYF.

V usage is TRBV7-9 and J usage is TRBJ2-3; D is unresolved. The CDR3 covers 16 residues. Trimming removed 6 bases at V and 2 bases at J, with 18 bases between. CDR1 is SEHNR, CDR2 FQNEAQ, per germline (reference sequence). The DNA of the CDR3 is TGTGCCAGCAGTTCTAGAGGAGTTTCGTTCACAGATACGCAGTATTTT. Translated, it gives CASSSRGVSFTDTQYF.

A few counts support this clone. The chain has TRBV6-5 and TRBJ2-1, with D possibly being TRBD1 (6 bases). The CDR3 is made up of 14 amino acids. Germline V CDR1 and CDR2: MNHEY, SVGAGI. Trimming stripped 2 bases from V and 9 bases from J, with 14 bases between. Here the CDR3 DNA reads TGTGCCAGCAGTTACACACAGGGTGCCGCTGAGCAGTTCTTC. Translation: CASSYTQGAAEQFF.

The table lists this clone with a count of one. This rearrangement joins TRBV2 to TRBJ2-1, with 7 bases lining up with TRBD2. V was clipped by 7 bases and J by 8 bases; unmatched bases: 8. From germline, CDR1 is SNHLY and CDR2 FYNNEI. The CDR3 extends over 13 amino acids. CDR3 in amino acids: CASNGREKDEQFF. DNA for the CDR3: TGTGCCAGCAACGGGCGGGAGAAGGATGAGCAGTTCTTC.

The V and J genes are TRBV5-4 and TRBJ2-1, with D possibly matching TRBD2 (5 bases). The CDR3 runs to 15 residues. Germline CDR1 SGHNT, CDR2 YYREEE (reference sequence). V lost 6 bases to trimming and J lost 2 bases, with 15 bases between them. The CDR3 region has the DNA TGTGCCAGCACCTCAGGTGAGGGAACCTACAATGAGCAGTTCTTC. As protein: CASTSGEGTYNEQFF. The full variable domain, with the rest looked up from reference TRBV5-4 and TRBJ2-1, is ETGVTQSPTHLIKTRGQQVTLRCSSQSGHNTVSWYQQALGQGPQFIFQYYREEENGRGNFPPRFSGLQFPNYSSELNVNALELDDSALYLCASTSGEGTYNEQFFGPGTRLTVL.

The chain recombines TRBV4-3 with TRBJ2-1; 7 positions match TRBD2. Germline assignment: CDR1 LGHNA and CDR2 YSLEER. V was pared by 1 base and J by 9 bases, with 12 bases of the junction left unmatched. This CDR3 is built from 16 residues. In DNA form, the CDR3 reads TGCGCCAGCAGCCAAGTTTGGGGAGGGGCCCCCACTGAGCAGTTCTTC. It yields the protein CASSQVWGGAPTEQFF.

This sequence joins TRBV9 and TRBJ2-3, with TRBD2 matching 9 bases. CDR1 is SGDLS, CDR2 YYNGEE, per germline. V was clipped by 4 bases and J by 0 bases; unmatched bases: 18. This CDR3 has 20 amino acids. The CDR3 region has the DNA TGTGCCAGCAGCCCCAGAGCCCAGCGGGAGGTCCCCTCTAGCACAGATACGCAGTATTTT. It is translated as CASSPRAQREVPSSTDTQYF.

This sequence joins TRBV29-1 and TRBJ1-1; no clear D gene. From germline, CDR1 is SQVTM and CDR2 ANQGSEA. The V end lost 3 bases, the J end lost 0 bases, and 11 bases lay between the germline ends. The CDR3 totals 14 residues. The CDR3 here is CSVDILVLNTEAFF. The CDR3 coding sequence is TGCAGCGTTGATATACTTGTGTTGAACACTGAAGCTTTCTTT.

The V call is TRBV6-5, the J call TRBJ1-1, with D maybe TRBD1 (6 bases). V was pared by 5 bases and J by 12 bases, with 25 bases between. This CDR3 contains 15 residues. Germline V gene sequence: CDR1 MNHEY, CDR2 SVGAGI. The CDR3 DNA is TGTGCCAGCAGTACGGAACCGGGACGGGGAGGGGGAACTTTCTTT. Translation gives CASSTEPGRGGGTFF.

The gene calls are TRBV28 and TRBJ2-5; the D gene is possibly TRBD2 (6 bases). The length of the CDR3 is 14 residues. The germline V gene encodes CDR1 MDHEN and CDR2 SYDVKM. V was trimmed by 0 bases and J by 3 bases, leaving 8 bases between them. In DNA form, the CDR3 reads TGTGCCAGCAGTTTATGGGGCGGGAAAGAGACCCAGTACTTC. Amino acids: CASSLWGGKETQYF.

The V call is TRBV15, the J call TRBJ2-2; 9 positions agree with TRBD2. The germline V gene has CDR1 LNHNV and CDR2 YYDKDF (reference sequence). This CDR3 is built from 17 residues. The ends lost 0 bases at V and 5 bases at J; junction bases unmatched: 7. The CDR3 nucleotides are TGTGCCACCAGCAGAGATATTGGACTAGCGTTTACCGGGGAGCTGTTTTTT. It is translated as CATSRDIGLAFTGELFF.